Below are 22 T cell receptor beta chains sequenced from a single sample in a study of CD8 T cells in ankylosing spondylitis. TCRdb re-called the 5' RACE reads through MiXCR, storing one row per CDR3 protein. The sample gives about 120,000 distinct CDR3 sequences, about 13% of which show up once; almost 3% is in the top ten. The sample consisted of blood, either unsorted or a sorted T cell fraction (not recorded which). These receptors originate from a female donor with ankylosing spondylitis or in good health (not recorded which).

Many counts were recorded for this clonotype. V usage is TRBV20-1 and J usage is TRBJ1-1, with 9 bases that match TRBD1. CDR1 DFQATT and CDR2 SNEGSKA come from the germline V gene (reference sequence). The CDR3 totals 19 residues. Losses at the gene ends were 4 bases for V and 3 bases for J; bases not matched to a gene: 21. CDR3 amino acids: CSATEVVWDRDVRYTEAFF. The CDR3 coding sequence is TGCAGTGCTACGGAAGTAGTATGGGACAGGGACGTGAGATACACTGAAGCTTTCTTT.

Many counts were recorded for this clonotype. V usage is TRBV5-1 and J usage is TRBJ2-5, with 7 bases identical to TRBD1. This CDR3 has 17 amino acids. V shed 5 bases and J 4 bases; nucleotides not matched to a gene: 17. Per the germline V gene, CDR1 is SGHRS and CDR2 is YFSETQ. In DNA, the CDR3 is TGCGCCAGCAGTCAAACTTCGACAGGGCGAGGAGGAGAGACCCAGTACTTC. It yields the protein CASSQTSTGRGGETQYF.

The sample holds many counts of this clonotype. The chain combines TRBV6-4 with TRBJ2-3; D not certain. Per germline, CDR1 MRHNA and CDR2 SNTAGT. The CDR3 consists of 14 residues. Trimming pared 2 bases from V and 1 base from J, leaving 7 bases between. The CDR3 coding sequence is TGTGCCAGCAGTGACGTTACCGGCACAGATACGCAGTATTTT. It is translated as CASSDVTGTDTQYF.

Only a few counts were recorded for this clonotype. V usage is TRBV5-1 and J usage is TRBJ2-5; no firm D call. Looked up from germline, CDR1 is SGHRS and CDR2 is YFSETQ. V was cut by 3 bases and J by 4 bases, with 10 bases left in between. The CDR3 runs 13 residues. The DNA for the CDR3 is TGCGCCAGCAGCTGGAGACGGAGAGAGACCCAGTACTTC. Its protein is CASSWRRRETQYF.

The gene calls are TRBV5-1 and TRBJ1-4; TRBD1 matches at 7 bases. The J segment lost 7 bases and the V segment lost 4 bases, leaving 7 bases of the junction unmatched. CDR3 length equals 14 residues. CDR1 SGHRS and CDR2 YFSETQ come from the germline V gene. The CDR3, as DNA: TGCGCCAGCAGCGAACAGGGGAGCATTGAAAAACTGTTTTTT. Its translation is CASSEQGSIEKLFF.

This sequence joins TRBV9 and TRBJ1-3; TRBD1 is a possible D gene (6 bases). Germline V gene data show CDR1 as SGDLS and CDR2 as YYNGEE. Trimming cost V 4 bases and J 0 bases, with 11 bases left between them. The CDR3 has 15 amino acids. CDR3 amino acids: CASSITTGSGNTIYF. The CDR3 DNA follows: TGTGCCAGCAGCATTACGACAGGCTCTGGAAACACCATATATTTT.

Many counts were recorded for this clonotype. The rearrangement joins TRBV11-2 to TRBJ2-3; 7 bases are a match to TRBD2. From germline, CDR1 is SGHAT and CDR2 FQNNGV. After removal of 5 bases from V and 2 bases from J, the junction contained 7 bases not matched to a gene. The CDR3 runs to 15 residues. CDR3 sequence reads: CASSKRGHTTDTQYF. The CDR3 coding sequence is TGTGCCAGCAGCAAGCGGGGCCATACCACAGATACGCAGTATTTT. Looking up the rest from reference TRBV11-2 and TRBJ2-3 gives the full variable domain: EAGVAQSPRYKIIEKRQSVAFWCNPISGHATLYWYQQILGQGPKLLIQFQNNGVVDDSQLPKDRFSAERLKGVDSTLKIQPAKLEDSAVYLCASSKRGHTTDTQYFGPGTRLTVL.

The chain carries TRBV7-3 and TRBJ2-1, with 10 bases aligning to TRBD2. The CDR3 has 14 amino acids. J was trimmed by 9 bases and V by 5 bases; bases with no gene match: 7. Germline V gene lookup returns CDR1 SGHTA and CDR2 FQGTGA. The CDR3 loop is CASSTSGNSFEQFF. In DNA form, the CDR3 reads TGTGCCAGCAGCACTAGCGGGAATTCGTTTGAGCAGTTCTTC.

This clonotype was seen a handful of times. The junction and the germline gene differ at one end; a read error may be behind it. The chain's CDR3 is CCARDRSGTGFNQPQHF. DNA of the CDR3: TGCTGTGCTAGAGATAGGTCCGGGACAGGGTTCAATCAGCCCCAGCATTTT. The gene calls are TRBV20-1 and TRBJ1-5, with TRBD1 matching 9 bases. The germline gives CDR1 DFQATT, CDR2 SNEGSKA (reference sequence). This CDR3 comprises 17 residues.

V and J are TRBV15 and TRBJ1-1; no definite D call. Germline values: CDR1 LNHNV, CDR2 YYDKDF (reference sequence). V was clipped by 1 base and J by 5 bases, with 8 bases between them. The CDR3 covers 13 residues. The CDR3 DNA follows: TGTGCCACCAGCAGAGTCAGGAGTACTGAAGCTTTCTTT. Translated, it gives CATSRVRSTEAFF.

CDR3 sequence reads: CSGLAGNQRPQETQYF. The CDR3 region has the DNA TGCAGTGGGCTAGCGGGAAACCAACGGCCCCAAGAGACCCAGTACTTC. The chain is built from TRBV20-1 and TRBJ2-5; 9 nucleotides match TRBD2. CDR1 is DFQATT, CDR2 SNEGSKA, per germline (reference sequence). The length of the CDR3 is 16 residues. The junction had 13 bases not matched to a gene; V was cut back by 7 bases and J by 1 base.

The chain recombines TRBV2 with TRBJ2-1, with D possibly matching TRBD1 (6 bases). The V gene lost 10 bases and the J gene lost 4 bases, with 14 bases spanning the gap. The CDR3 extends over 13 amino acids. The germline V gene has CDR1 SNHLY and CDR2 FYNNEI. The CDR3 coding sequence is TGTGCCACCTCGGTACAGGGATACAATGAGCAGTTCTTC. Translation gives CATSVQGYNEQFF. The full variable domain, with the rest looked up from reference TRBV2 and TRBJ2-1, is EPEVTQTPSHQVTQMGQEVILRCVPISNHLYFYWYRQILGQKVEFLVSFYNNEISEKSEIFDDQFSVERPDGSNFTLKIRSTKLEDSAMYFCATSVQGYNEQFFGPGTRLTVL.

The sample holds a few counts of this clonotype. V usage is TRBV20-1 and J usage is TRBJ1-1; no clear D. The CDR3 extends over 14 amino acids. The germline gives CDR1 DFQATT, CDR2 SNEGSKA (reference sequence). The V end lost 2 bases, the J end lost 4 bases, and 14 bases lay between the germline ends. This CDR3 reads CSARILRVGTEAFF. The CDR3 coding sequence is TGCAGTGCTAGAATTCTCCGGGTAGGCACTGAAGCTTTCTTT.

This clonotype was seen at least ten times. The chain uses TRBV20-1 and TRBJ2-7; D could derive from TRBD1 or TRBD2 (5 bases each). The CDR3 covers 13 residues. V gave up 6 bases and J gave up 3 bases, with 15 bases separating them. Germline loops: CDR1 DFQATT, CDR2 SNEGSKA (reference sequence). For the CDR3, the DNA is TGCAGTGCGAGGGACGGGAAGAGCTACGAGCAGTACTTC. Its protein is CSARDGKSYEQYF.

This clonotype was counted many times. The genes are TRBV5-1 and TRBJ2-6; D possibly matches TRBD1 or TRBD2 (5 bases each). V lost 0 bases to trimming and J lost 3 bases, with 19 bases between them. This CDR3 has 19 residues. The germline gives CDR1 SGHRS, CDR2 YFSETQ. CDR3 protein: CASSLAKGSSEFGANVLTF. The CDR3, as DNA: TGCGCCAGCAGCTTGGCCAAGGGGAGTTCGGAATTTGGGGCCAACGTCCTGACTTTC.

The V call is TRBV3-1, the J call TRBJ1-6, with 7 bases lining up with TRBD1. Germline trimming cut 8 bases from V and 9 bases from J; bases unmatched to any gene: 7. CDR1 and CDR2 from the germline V gene are LGHDT and YNNKEL (reference sequence). CDR3 length: 13 residues. The CDR3 bases are TGTGCCAGCTCGGACACAGGGGTTTCACCCCTCCACTTT. It specifies CASSDTGVSPLHF.

The sample holds a few counts of this clonotype. The V gene is TRBV30, the J gene TRBJ2-3; TRBD1 matches 7 bases. The CDR3 runs to 13 residues. J lost 1 base, V lost 5 bases, and 3 bases had no gene match. Germline CDR1 and CDR2: GTSNPN and SVGIG (reference sequence). The CDR3 loop reads CAWDRARTDTQYF. CDR3 bases: TGTGCCTGGGACAGGGCCCGCACAGATACGCAGTATTTT.

Of note for this clonotype: Given a much more abundant clone one base away, this may be a read error. The genes are TRBV5-1 and TRBJ2-3, with 9 bases identical to TRBD1. The CDR3 is 17 amino acids. Per germline, CDR1 SGHRS and CDR2 YFSETQ. As DNA, the CDR3 is TGCGCCAACAGCCCGACGGGACAGGGATGGGGAACAGATACGCAGTATTTT. Translated: CANSPTGQGWGTDTQYF.

This clonotype was recorded many times. The chain is built from TRBV7-9 and TRBJ2-1; the match to TRBD2 covers 7 bases. The CDR3 sequence is 16 residues long. With V trimmed by 5 bases and J by 0 bases, 7 bases remained unmatched. Germline CDR1 is SEHNR and CDR2 is FQNEAQ (reference sequence). In nucleotides, the CDR3 is TGTGCCAGCAGCGGCCGCGGACTAGACTCCTACAATGAGCAGTTCTTC. Its translation is CASSGRGLDSYNEQFF. Looking up the rest from reference TRBV7-9 and TRBJ2-1 gives the full variable domain: DTGVSQNPRHKITKRGQNVTFRCDPISEHNRLYWYRQTLGQGPEFLTYFQNEAQLEKSRLLSDRFSAERPKGSFSTLEIQRTEQGDSAMYLCASSGRGLDSYNEQFFGPGTRLTVL.

This clonotype showed up many times. The genes are TRBV13 and TRBJ2-7; D ambiguous. Germline V gives CDR1 PRHDT, CDR2 FYEKMQ (reference sequence). V dropped 4 bases and J dropped 0 bases, with 4 bases sitting between them. The CDR3 contains 12 residues. The CDR3: CASSSLSYEQYF. CDR3 sequence (DNA): TGTGCCAGCAGCTCCCTCTCCTACGAGCAGTACTTC.

This sequence joins TRBV5-1 and TRBJ1-5; possible D gene TRBD1, 5 bases. Trimming took 2 bases from V and 8 from J, leaving 20 bases between them. This CDR3 has 16 amino acids. CDR1 SGHRS and CDR2 YFSETQ come from the germline V gene. The CDR3, as DNA: TGCGCCAGCAGCTTTGGAAGCGGGACTCCCCTGGAGCCCCAGCATTTT. This sequence encodes CASSFGSGTPLEPQHF.

This clonotype has a count of ten or more. The J gene is TRBJ1-2, the V gene TRBV7-6; no definite D call. The CDR3 is 13 amino acids. V lost 5 bases, J lost 7 bases, and 14 bases lay in between. Per the germline V gene, CDR1 is SGHVS and CDR2 is FNYEAQ. Here the CDR3 reads CASSAGPGSGYTF. CDR3 bases: TGTGCCAGCAGCGCCGGCCCGGGGAGTGGCTACACCTTC.